This T cell receptor (beta chain) was captured in a study of CD8 T cells in ankylosing spondylitis. General observations from the study: Under 10 highly homologous variants formed a TCR beta motif that appeared characteristic of ankylosing spondylitis blood.

Ten or more counts support this clonotype. As yet, its antigen is unknown. A single record per CDR3 protein comes from TCRdb applying MiXCR to the 5' RACE reads. The sample lists some 130,000 distinct CDR3 sequences, roughly an eighth occurring once. Looked up from germline, CDR1 is SGHKS and CDR2 is YYEKEE (reference sequence). Trimming removed 1 base from V and 6 bases from J, with 8 bases in between. This CDR3 has 13 amino acids. The chain has TRBV5-5 and TRBJ2-1; no reliable D call. This clonotype was obtained from a female donor with ankylosing spondylitis or in good health (not recorded which). The material sequenced was blood, either unsorted or a sorted T cell fraction (not recorded which). The CDR3 DNA reads TGTGCCAGCAGCTTGCCCCCTAGCAATGAGCAGTTCTTC. This sequence encodes CASSLPPSNEQFF. The full variable domain, rest sourced from reference TRBV5-5 and TRBJ2-1, is DAGVTQSPTHLIKTRGQQVTLRCSPISGHKSVSWYQQVLGQGPQFIFQYYEKEERGRGNFPDRFSARQFPNYSSELNVNALLLGDSALYLCASSLPPSNEQFFGPGTRLTVL.